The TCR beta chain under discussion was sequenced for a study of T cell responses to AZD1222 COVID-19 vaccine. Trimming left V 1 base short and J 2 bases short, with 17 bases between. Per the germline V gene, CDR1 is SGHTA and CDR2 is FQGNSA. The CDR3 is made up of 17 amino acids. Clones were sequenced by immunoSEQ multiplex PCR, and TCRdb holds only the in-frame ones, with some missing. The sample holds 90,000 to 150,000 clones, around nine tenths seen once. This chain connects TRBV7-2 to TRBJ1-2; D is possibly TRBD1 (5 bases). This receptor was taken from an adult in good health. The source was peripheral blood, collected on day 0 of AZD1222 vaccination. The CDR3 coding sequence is TGTGCCAGCAGCTTAGAAGGGGCTCGAACGGCGAACTATGGCTACACCTTC. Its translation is CASSLEGARTANYGYTF.